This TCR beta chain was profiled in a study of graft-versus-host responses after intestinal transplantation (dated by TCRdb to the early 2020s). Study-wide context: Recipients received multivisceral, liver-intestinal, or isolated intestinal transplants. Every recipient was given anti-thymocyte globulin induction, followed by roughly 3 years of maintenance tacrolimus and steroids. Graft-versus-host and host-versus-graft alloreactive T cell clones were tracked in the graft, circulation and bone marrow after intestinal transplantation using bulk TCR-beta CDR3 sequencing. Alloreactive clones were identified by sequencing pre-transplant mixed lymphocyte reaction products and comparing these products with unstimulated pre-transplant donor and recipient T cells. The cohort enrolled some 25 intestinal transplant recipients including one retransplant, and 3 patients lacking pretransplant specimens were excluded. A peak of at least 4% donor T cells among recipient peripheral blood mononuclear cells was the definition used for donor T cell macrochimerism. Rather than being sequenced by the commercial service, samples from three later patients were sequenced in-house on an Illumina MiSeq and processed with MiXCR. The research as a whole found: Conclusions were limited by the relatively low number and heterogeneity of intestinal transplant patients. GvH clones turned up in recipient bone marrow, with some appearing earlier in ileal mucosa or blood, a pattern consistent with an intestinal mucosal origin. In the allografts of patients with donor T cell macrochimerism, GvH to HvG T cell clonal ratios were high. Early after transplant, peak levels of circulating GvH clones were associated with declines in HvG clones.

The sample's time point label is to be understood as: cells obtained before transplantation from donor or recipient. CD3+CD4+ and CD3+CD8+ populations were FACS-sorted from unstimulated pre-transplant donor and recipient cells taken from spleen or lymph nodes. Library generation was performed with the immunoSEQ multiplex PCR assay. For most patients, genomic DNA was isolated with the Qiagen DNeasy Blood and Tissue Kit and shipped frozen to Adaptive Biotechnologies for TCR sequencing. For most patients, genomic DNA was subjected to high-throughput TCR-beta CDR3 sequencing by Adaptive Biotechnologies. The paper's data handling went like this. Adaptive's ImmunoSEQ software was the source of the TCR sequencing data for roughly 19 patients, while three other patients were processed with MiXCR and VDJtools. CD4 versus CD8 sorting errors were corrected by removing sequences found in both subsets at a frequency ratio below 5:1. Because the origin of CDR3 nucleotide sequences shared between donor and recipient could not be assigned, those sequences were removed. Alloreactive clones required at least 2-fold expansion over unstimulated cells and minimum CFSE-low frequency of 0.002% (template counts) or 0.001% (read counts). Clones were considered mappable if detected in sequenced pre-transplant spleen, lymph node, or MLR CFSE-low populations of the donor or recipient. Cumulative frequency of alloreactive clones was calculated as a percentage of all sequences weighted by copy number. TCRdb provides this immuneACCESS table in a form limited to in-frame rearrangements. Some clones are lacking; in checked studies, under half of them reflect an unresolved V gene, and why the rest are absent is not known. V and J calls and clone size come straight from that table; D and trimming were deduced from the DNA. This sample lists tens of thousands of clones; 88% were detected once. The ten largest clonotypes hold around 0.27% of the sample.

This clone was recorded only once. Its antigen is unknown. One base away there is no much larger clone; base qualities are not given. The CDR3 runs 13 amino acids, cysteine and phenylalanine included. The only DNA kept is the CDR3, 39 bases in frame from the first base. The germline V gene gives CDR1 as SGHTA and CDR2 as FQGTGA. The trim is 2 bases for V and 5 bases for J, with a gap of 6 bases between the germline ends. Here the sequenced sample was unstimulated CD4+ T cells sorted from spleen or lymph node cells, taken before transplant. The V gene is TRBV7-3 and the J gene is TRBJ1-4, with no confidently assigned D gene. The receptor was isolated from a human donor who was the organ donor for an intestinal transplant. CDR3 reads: CASSLGSNEKLFF. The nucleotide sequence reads TGTGCCAGCAGCTTAGGCTCCAATGAAAAACTGTTTTTT.